The source of this TCR beta chain is a study of cytomegalovirus exposure and HLA in healthy donors. Profiled with immunoSEQ multiplex PCR; TCRdb holds only in-frame clones, not every one. The sample lists about 150,000 clones, just over 85% seen once, with 2.1% in the top ten. Per germline, CDR1 MDHEN and CDR2 SYDVKM. The CDR3 has 16 amino acids. Trimming cost V 3 bases and J 1 base, with 13 bases left between them. The receptor was derived from a human donor in good health. The sample was PBMCs. This chain uses TRBV28 with TRBJ1-5, with a tentative D call TRBD1 (6 bases). The CDR3 here is CASSFIGGRSNQPQHF. The CDR3 bases are TGTGCCAGCAGTTTTATCGGGGGGCGCAGCAATCAGCCCCAGCATTTT.